This TCR beta chain was sequenced for a study of chemoradiotherapy in HPV16-positive cancers. Turning to the study itself: A couple of HPV16-positive patients' cells yielded candidate HPV-specific clones and common motifs. Study-level findings and limits: Candidate HPV-specific clones and E7-related TCR motifs grew in tumor during treatment. For HPV16-positive patients, expanding HPV-responsive T cells associated with longer recurrence-free survival.

Repeated repertoire sampling spanned the course of chemoradiotherapy. TCRdb's copy holds only in-frame clones and misses some; the assay was immunoSEQ multiplex PCR. The repertoire holds around 2,000 clones, with more than 80% as singletons. To note about this clone: Its antigen is as yet unknown.

The CDR3 is made up of 15 amino acids. The germline V gene encodes CDR1 SNHLY and CDR2 FYNNEI. Trimming stripped 3 bases from V and 8 bases from J, with 16 bases between. This receptor was obtained from a human donor with HPV-associated anogenital cancer. Sequenced material: tumor tissue, taken from a patient who underwent chemoradiotherapy. The V gene is TRBV2, the J gene TRBJ1-4; D may be TRBD1 (6 bases). The CDR3 bases are TGTGCCAGCAGTGATCCAGGGGCCCTCAAGGAAAAACTGTTTTTT. This gives the protein CASSDPGALKEKLFF.